The T cell receptor (beta chain) described here comes from a study of early T cells in non-severe SARS-CoV-2 infection. Regarding the study as a whole: Lookups in VDJdb leaned toward anti-spike CD8 responses and missed private and CD4 specificities.

Unique molecular identifiers (one per individual cDNA molecule) were attached. TCRdb recomputed calls from the 5' RACE reads with MiXCR, one row per CDR3 protein. Found here are tens of thousands of distinct CDR3 sequences, approximately 8% of them singletons; the top ten hold 9.5% to 15%. Concerning this clonotype: Its antigen remains unidentified.

V was clipped by 5 bases and J by 4 bases, with 26 bases between them. The V gene's germline CDR1 is SGHNT and CDR2 YYREEE (reference sequence). The CDR3 consists of 18 residues. This specimen was whole blood, taken at baseline. This chain joins TRBV5-4 and TRBJ2-3; D might be TRBD2 (7 bases). This TCR came from an adult who was a healthcare worker with PCR-confirmed SARS-CoV-2 infection or an uninfected control (not recorded which). In DNA form, the CDR3 reads TGTGCCAGCAGTACTGGTGGGGGGGCCTTTGTAATCTCAGATACGCAGTATTTT. It yields the protein CASSTGGGAFVISDTQYF.